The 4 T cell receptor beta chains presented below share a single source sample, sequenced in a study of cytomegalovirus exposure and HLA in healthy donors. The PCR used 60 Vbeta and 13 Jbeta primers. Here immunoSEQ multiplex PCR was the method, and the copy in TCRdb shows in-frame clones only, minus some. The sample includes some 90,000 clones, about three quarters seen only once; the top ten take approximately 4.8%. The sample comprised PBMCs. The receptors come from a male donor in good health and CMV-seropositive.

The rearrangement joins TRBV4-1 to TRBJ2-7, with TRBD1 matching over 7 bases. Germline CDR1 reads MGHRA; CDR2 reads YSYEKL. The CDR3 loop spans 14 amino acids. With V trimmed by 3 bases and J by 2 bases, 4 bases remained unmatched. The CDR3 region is CASSQLTGTYEQYF. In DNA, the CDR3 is TGCGCCAGCAGCCAGCTGACAGGGACCTACGAGCAGTACTTC.

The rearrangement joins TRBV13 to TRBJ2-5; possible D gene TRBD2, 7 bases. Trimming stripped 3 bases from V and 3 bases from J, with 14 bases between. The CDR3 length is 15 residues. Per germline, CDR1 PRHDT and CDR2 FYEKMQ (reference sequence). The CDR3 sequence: CASSFRLGGEETQYF. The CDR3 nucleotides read TGTGCCAGCAGCTTCAGGCTAGGGGGGGAAGAGACCCAGTACTTC.

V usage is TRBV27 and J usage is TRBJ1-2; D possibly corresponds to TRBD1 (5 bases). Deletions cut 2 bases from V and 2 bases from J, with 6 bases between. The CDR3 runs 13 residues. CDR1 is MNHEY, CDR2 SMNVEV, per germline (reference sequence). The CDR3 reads CASSLGANYGYTF. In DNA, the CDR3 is TGTGCCAGCAGTTTAGGGGCCAACTATGGCTACACCTTC.

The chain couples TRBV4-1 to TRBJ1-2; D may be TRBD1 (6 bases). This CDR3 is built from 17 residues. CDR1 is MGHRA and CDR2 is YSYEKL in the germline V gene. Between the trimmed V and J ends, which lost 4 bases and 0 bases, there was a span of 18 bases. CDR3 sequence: CASSRVQGNSPNYGYTF. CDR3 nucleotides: TGCGCCAGCAGCCGGGTACAGGGCAACTCCCCTAACTATGGCTACACCTTC.